Each of the 23 T cell receptor beta chains below was sequenced from the same sample in a study of cytomegalovirus exposure and HLA in healthy donors. Use of 60 Vbeta and 13 Jbeta primers characterized the PCR. Here immunoSEQ multiplex PCR was the method, and the copy in TCRdb shows in-frame clones only, minus some. The repertoire includes 100,000 to 150,000 clones, about 74% of them detected once, and 0.94% sits in the top ten. The sequenced sample consisted of PBMCs. The receptors here all came from a woman aged 55-70 years in good health and CMV-seronegative.

The V gene is TRBV10-1, the J gene TRBJ2-5; TRBD2 agrees at 7 bases. CDR3 length equals 13 residues. Germline CDR1 is WNHNN and CDR2 is SYGVQD (reference sequence). The J segment lost 5 bases and the V segment lost 8 bases, leaving 8 bases of the junction unmatched. CDR3 nucleotide sequence: TGCGCCAGCTCGAGAGCCGGGGGGGAGACCCAGTACTTC. This gives the protein CASSRAGGETQYF.

The chain has TRBV29-1 and TRBJ2-7; 7 nucleotides align to TRBD2. CDR1 is SQVTM and CDR2 is ANQGSEA in the germline V gene. CDR3 length equals 12 residues. V was clipped by 4 bases and J by 3 bases; unmatched bases: 3. The CDR3 here is CSVGGGLYEQYF. As DNA, the CDR3 is TGCAGCGTTGGGGGGGGACTCTACGAGCAGTACTTC.

The V call is TRBV6-6, the J call TRBJ2-5; maybe TRBD1 (5 bases). The CDR3 is made up of 16 amino acids. The V and J ends lost 5 bases and 2 bases respectively, with 18 bases between them. Germline V gene sequence: CDR1 MNHNY, CDR2 SVGAGI (reference sequence). DNA of the CDR3: TGTGCCAGCAGTAATCGTGGGGCAGCCCAACAAGAGACCCAGTACTTC. This gives the protein CASSNRGAAQQETQYF.

The rearrangement uses TRBV13 and TRBJ1-4; 7 positions agree with TRBD1. From germline, CDR1 is PRHDT and CDR2 FYEKMQ (reference sequence). The CDR3 contains 14 residues. J lost 8 bases, V lost 5 bases, and 8 bases had no gene match. CDR3 coding DNA: TGTGCCAGCAGCCTCGACAGGGTTGGCGAAAAACTGTTTTTT. The encoded protein is CASSLDRVGEKLFF.

The V call is TRBV14, the J call TRBJ2-2; TRBD2 agrees at 7 bases. This CDR3 is built from 13 residues. Trimming took 4 bases from V and 9 from J; bases not matched to a gene: 5. CDR1 and CDR2 (germline): SGHDN, FVKESK. The CDR3 sequence is CASSRGGGRELFF. As DNA, the CDR3 is TGTGCCAGCAGCCGAGGCGGGGGACGGGAGCTGTTTTTT.

A note on this clone: Other DNA variants within this sample encode the same CDR3. V is TRBV7-2 and J is TRBJ2-1; 9 bases are a match to TRBD2. The CDR3 loop spans 13 amino acids. Germline V gives CDR1 SGHTA, CDR2 FQGNSA. J gave up 15 bases and V 1 base, and 7 bases lay outside the gene matches. CDR3 loop: CASSLEGLAGTFF. The CDR3, as DNA: TGTGCCAGCAGCTTAGAGGGACTAGCAGGGACGTTCTTC.

The genes are TRBV18 and TRBJ2-7; 11 bases line up with TRBD2. Per germline, CDR1 KGHSH and CDR2 LQKENI. Trimming took 5 bases from V and 0 from J; bases not matched to a gene: 6. This CDR3 spans 16 amino acids. CDR3 sequence reads: CASSRTSGRTSYEQYF. DNA for the CDR3: TGTGCCAGCTCAAGGACTAGCGGGCGAACCTCCTACGAGCAGTACTTC.

The count of this clone is one. The V gene is TRBV30, the J gene TRBJ1-5; a possible D gene is TRBD1 (5 bases). The CDR3 contains 14 residues. Germline loops: CDR1 GTSNPN, CDR2 SVGIG (reference sequence). The CDR3 coding sequence is TGTGCTACCCAGTCGGGGGACGACAATCAGCCCCAGCATTTT. Translating it yields CATQSGDDNQPQHF.

The chain employs TRBV5-1 and TRBJ2-1, with 10 bases fitting TRBD2. Per germline, CDR1 SGHRS and CDR2 YFSETQ. The V gene end was trimmed by 3 bases and the J gene end by 7 bases; junction bases not matched to a gene: 13. This CDR3 region has 17 residues. The CDR3 nucleotides read TGCGCCAGCAGCTGGGCCGGGACTAGCGTGGGAATTAATGAGCAGTTCTTC. This encodes CASSWAGTSVGINEQFF.

The chain combines TRBV7-8 with TRBJ2-1; 7 bases are a match to TRBD2. The CDR3 length is 13 residues. Germline V gives CDR1 SGHVS, CDR2 FQNEAQ. V was clipped by 3 bases and J by 7 bases; unmatched bases: 3. The CDR3 sequence is CASSLTSPNEQFF. The CDR3 coding sequence is TGTGCCAGCAGCTTGACTAGCCCGAATGAGCAGTTCTTC.

The chain's CDR3 is CASSRDRGVRNEQFF. The DNA for the CDR3 is TGTGCCAGCAGCCGGGACAGGGGGGTTCGGAATGAGCAGTTCTTC. This chain connects TRBV14 to TRBJ2-1; 11 bases align to TRBD1. CDR1 is SGHDN, CDR2 FVKESK, per germline. V lost 4 bases, J lost 7 bases, and 6 bases stayed unmatched. There are 15 residues in the CDR3.

The chain joins TRBV4-2 to TRBJ2-5; 9 bases are shared with TRBD2. The CDR3 extends over 17 amino acids. The ends lost 0 bases at V and 5 bases at J; junction bases unmatched: 10. The germline V gene has CDR1 LGHNA and CDR2 YNFKEQ. The CDR3 reads CASSQDGIAGARETQYF. CDR3 in DNA: TGTGCCAGCAGCCAAGATGGGATAGCGGGAGCTAGGGAGACCCAGTACTTC.

This clone occurred a few times. The CDR3 region is CASSLGTGTPYEQYF. CDR3 DNA: TGTGCCAGCAGCTTAGGGACAGGGACACCCTACGAGCAGTACTTC. This chain uses TRBV11-2 with TRBJ2-7; 8 bases fit TRBD1. Germline V lookup: CDR1 SGHAT, CDR2 FQNNGV. The CDR3 length is 15 residues. The junction had 4 bases not matched to a gene; V was cut back by 1 base and J by 2 bases. Filled out from reference TRBV11-2 and TRBJ2-7, the complete variable domain reads EAGVAQSPRYKIIEKRQSVAFWCNPISGHATLYWYQQILGQGPKLLIQFQNNGVVDDSQLPKDRFSAERLKGVDSTLKIQPAKLEDSAVYLCASSLGTGTPYEQYFGPGTRLTVT.

The chain joins TRBV5-1 to TRBJ1-5; TRBD1 might be the D (5 bases). The CDR3 spans 15 residues. CDR1 and CDR2 from the germline V gene are SGHRS and YFSETQ. V was pared by 0 bases and J by 3 bases, with 10 bases between. DNA for the CDR3: TGCGCCAGCAGCTTGGAAGGGGTCTACAATCAGCCCCAGCATTTT. This sequence encodes CASSLEGVYNQPQHF.

This clone has more than one count but fewer than ten. The chain employs TRBV9 and TRBJ2-7; TRBD2 might be the D (5 bases). Trimming shortened V by 0 bases and J by 4 bases, and 8 bases separated the two germline ends. The germline CDR1 and CDR2 sequences are SGDLS and YYNGEE. The CDR3 totals 13 residues. Here the CDR3 DNA reads TGTGCCAGCAGCGTAGTACCGGGATACGAGCAGTACTTC. Protein sequence: CASSVVPGYEQYF.

This rearrangement joins TRBV11-2 to TRBJ2-5; D is possibly TRBD1 (5 bases). V was shortened by 1 base and J by 1 base, with 10 bases between the two germline ends. The CDR3 runs to 15 residues. CDR1 is SGHAT, CDR2 FQNNGV, per germline. This CDR3 reads CASSLVHRSQETQYF. DNA of the CDR3: TGTGCCAGCAGCTTAGTTCACAGGAGCCAAGAGACCCAGTACTTC. Filled out from reference TRBV11-2 and TRBJ2-5, the complete variable domain reads EAGVAQSPRYKIIEKRQSVAFWCNPISGHATLYWYQQILGQGPKLLIQFQNNGVVDDSQLPKDRFSAERLKGVDSTLKIQPAKLEDSAVYLCASSLVHRSQETQYFGPGTRLLVL.

The chain recombines TRBV9 with TRBJ2-7; TRBD1 matches at 11 bases. With V trimmed by 5 bases and J by 2 bases, 6 bases remained unmatched. From germline, CDR1 is SGDLS and CDR2 YYNGEE. The CDR3 runs 15 residues. DNA of the CDR3: TGTGCCAGCAGTATCGGGGGACAGGGGGCCTACGAGCAGTACTTC. Its translation is CASSIGGQGAYEQYF.

This clone was observed a handful of times. The genes are TRBV27 and TRBJ2-1, with TRBD2 identical over 8 bases. The CDR3 extends over 15 amino acids. Germline lookup yields CDR1 MNHEY and CDR2 SMNVEV (reference sequence). With V trimmed by 7 bases and J by 7 bases, 12 bases remained unmatched. As DNA, the CDR3 is TGTGCCAGCATTCTACACCGGAGCGGGAGAAATGAGCAGTTCTTC. It encodes CASILHRSGRNEQFF.

The chain couples TRBV10-1 to TRBJ2-5; TRBD2 might be the D (5 bases). With the DNA end fitting TRBJ2-7 better, the J assignment may be wrong. The CDR3 sequence is 13 residues long. CDR1 and CDR2 from the germline V gene are WNHNN and SYGVQD (reference sequence). The CDR3 protein is CASSPGKTYEQYF. Here the CDR3 DNA reads TGCGCCAGCAGTCCGGGAAAAACCTACGAGCAGTACTTC.

This clone was seen a handful of times. The V call is TRBV7-3, the J call TRBJ2-7, with 9 bases fitting TRBD2. Looked up from germline, CDR1 is SGHTA and CDR2 is FQGTGA. The CDR3 consists of 15 residues. The ends lost 5 bases at V and 1 base at J; junction bases unmatched: 6. The CDR3 protein is CASSPRLAVSYEQYF. As DNA, the CDR3 is TGTGCCAGCAGCCCTCGACTAGCGGTATCCTACGAGCAGTACTTC. Full variable domain (rest looked up from reference TRBV7-3 and TRBJ2-7): GAGVSQTPSNKVTEKGKYVELRCDPISGHTALYWYRQSLGQGPEFLIYFQGTGAADDSGLPNDRFFAVRPEGSVSTLKIQRTERGDSAVYLCASSPRLAVSYEQYFGPGTRLTVT.

The chain carries TRBV19 and TRBJ1-5; 10 nucleotides agree with TRBD1. The CDR3 is 16 amino acids. V lost 7 bases and J lost 5; bases outside the gene matches: 11. Germline V gives CDR1 LNHDA, CDR2 SQIVND (reference sequence). CDR3 DNA: TGTGCCAGTATAGGACGGCCAGGACAGGGGGATCAGCCCCAGCATTTT. The encoded protein is CASIGRPGQGDQPQHF.

The V and J genes are TRBV2 and TRBJ1-2, with TRBD1 identical over 8 bases. The V and J ends lost 6 bases and 8 bases, in that order; junction bases with no gene match: 14. Germline lookup yields CDR1 SNHLY and CDR2 FYNNEI. This CDR3 contains 15 residues. The CDR3 protein is CASRAQRGQASGYTF. In DNA form, the CDR3 reads TGTGCCAGCAGGGCCCAAAGGGGACAGGCATCCGGCTACACCTTC.

This clone occurred a few times. This chain links TRBV28 with TRBJ2-5; D gene uncertain. The CDR3 extends over 12 amino acids. The germline V and J ends were trimmed by 5 bases and 0 bases, with 4 bases remaining between them. Looked up from germline, CDR1 is MDHEN and CDR2 is SYDVKM. The CDR3 DNA reads TGTGCCAGCAGTCCCTACCAAGAGACCCAGTACTTC. Its protein product is CASSPYQETQYF.